The T cell receptor (beta chain) described here comes from a study of CD8 T cells in Susac syndrome. This CDR3 contains 13 residues. The junction had 4 bases not matched to a gene; V was cut back by 4 bases and J by 4 bases. The germline V gene encodes CDR1 SGDLS and CDR2 YYNGEE. Reverse transcription of 0.5 to 1 ug RNA was performed with random hexamers. TCRdb recomputed calls from the immunoSEQ multiplex PCR reads with MiXCR, one row per CDR3 protein. This sample has roughly 150,000 distinct CDR3 sequences, with about 95% found just once. Sequenced material: CD8+ T cells from PBMCs. V and J are TRBV9 and TRBJ1-2, with 7 nucleotides matching TRBD1. The receptor comes from a human donor with multiple sclerosis. CDR3 sequence reads: CASSTGTAYGYTF. CDR3 coding DNA: TGTGCCAGCAGCACCGGGACAGCCTATGGCTACACCTTC.